The rows below give T cell receptor beta chains drawn from one sample of a study of radiation and T cells in renal cell carcinoma. Clones were sequenced by immunoSEQ multiplex PCR, and TCRdb holds only the in-frame ones, with some missing. The table shows more than 150,000 clones, with roughly 86% occurring only once. The input for sequencing was blood, taken from a patient whose treatment included radiotherapy and nephrectomy. The receptors shown here come from a woman aged 50 to 65 with renal cell carcinoma. The CDR3 runs from the conserved cysteine through the conserved F or W. The order of the fields is clone size, J gene, V gene, D gene, CDR3 DNA, CDR3 protein. A D gene is named only where the DNA matches it firmly. Size is omitted from some rows. Given values are once, few, many or a class for expanded clones.

>.|TRBJ2-5|TRBV4-1|TRBD2
TGCGCCAGCAGCCTGGCGGGGGGGAGGAAGACCCAGTACTTC
CASSLAGGRKTQYF
>.|TRBJ2-7|TRBV21-1|.
TGTGCCAGCAGCAAATCAAGGACAGACACCTACGAGCAGTACTTC
CASSKSRTDTYEQYF
>.|TRBJ2-3|TRBV6-6|TRBD2
TGTGCCAGCGTGAGGCGGGGGGAAACAGATACGCAGTATTTT
CASVRRGETDTQYF
>once|TRBJ1-2|TRBV7-2|.
TGTGCCAGCAGCCCCAGGAATGCCTATGGCTACACCTTC
CASSPRNAYGYTF
>many|TRBJ1-1|TRBV5-1|TRBD1
TGCGCCAGCAGCTCGCGACAGGGACTGAACACTGAAGCTTTCTTT
CASSSRQGLNTEAFF
>.|TRBJ1-2|TRBV5-1|.
TGCGCCAGCAGCTGGGGGGGCGCAGGAAACTATGGCTACACCTTC
CASSWGGAGNYGYTF
>.|TRBJ2-7|TRBV19|.
TGTGCCAGTACCAACAGGCCACCCTACGAGCAGTACTTC
CASTNRPPYEQYF
>.|TRBJ1-1|TRBV6-6|.
TGTGCCATCATCAGGGACACTGAAGCTTTCTTT
CAIIRDTEAFF
>.|TRBJ2-3|TRBV7-2|TRBD1
TGTGCCAGCAGCCGGGACAGACGCACAGATACGCAGTATTTT
CASSRDRRTDTQYF
>.|TRBJ2-3|TRBV6-1|.
TGTGCCAGCAGTGACTGGGGGGTTACAGATACGCAGTATTTT
CASSDWGVTDTQYF
>.|TRBJ1-2|TRBV5-6|TRBD1
TGTGCCAGCAGCCCGACAGGGCCTAACTATGGCTACACCTTC
CASSPTGPNYGYTF
>.|TRBJ1-4|TRBV5-1|.
TGCGCCAGCAGCTTAGGGACTGCGGATGAAAAACTGTTTTTT
CASSLGTADEKLFF
>.|TRBJ2-1|TRBV5-1|.
TGCGCCAGCAGCCCACCGGGACTCATCTACAATGAGCAGTTCTTC
CASSPPGLIYNEQFF